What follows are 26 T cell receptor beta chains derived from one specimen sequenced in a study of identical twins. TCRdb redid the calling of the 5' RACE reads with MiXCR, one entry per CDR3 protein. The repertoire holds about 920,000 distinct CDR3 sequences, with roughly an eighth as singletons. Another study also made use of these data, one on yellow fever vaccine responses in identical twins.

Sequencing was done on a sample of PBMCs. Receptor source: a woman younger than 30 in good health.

The CDR3 DNA reads TGTGCCAGCAGTTACAATCCGGGGTTGGGAGCTTTCTTT. Protein sequence: CASSYNPGLGAFF. This rearrangement joins TRBV6-6 to TRBJ1-1; D not certain. V lost 2 bases, J lost 10 bases, and 14 bases lay in between. The CDR3 runs to 13 residues. Germline V lookup: CDR1 MNHNY, CDR2 SVGAGI (reference sequence).

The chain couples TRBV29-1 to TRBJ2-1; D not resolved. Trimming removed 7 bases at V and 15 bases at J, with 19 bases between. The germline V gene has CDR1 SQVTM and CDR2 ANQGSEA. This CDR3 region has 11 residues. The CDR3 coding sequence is TGCAGCGCTCTGAAGGGCGAAATGCGGTTCTTC. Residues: CSALKGEMRFF.

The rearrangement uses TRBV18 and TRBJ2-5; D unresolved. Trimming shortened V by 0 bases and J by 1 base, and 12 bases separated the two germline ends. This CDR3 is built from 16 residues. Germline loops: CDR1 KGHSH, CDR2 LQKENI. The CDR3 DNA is TGTGCCAGCTCACCACCGAGGAAAACAACCCAAGAGACCCAGTACTTC. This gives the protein CASSPPRKTTQETQYF.

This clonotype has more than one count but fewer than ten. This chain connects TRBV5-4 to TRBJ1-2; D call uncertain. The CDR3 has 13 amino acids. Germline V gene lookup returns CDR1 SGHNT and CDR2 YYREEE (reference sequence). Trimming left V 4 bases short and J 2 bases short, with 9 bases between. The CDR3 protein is CASSHLSNYGYTF. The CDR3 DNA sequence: TGTGCCAGCAGCCACCTGAGCAACTATGGCTACACCTTC.

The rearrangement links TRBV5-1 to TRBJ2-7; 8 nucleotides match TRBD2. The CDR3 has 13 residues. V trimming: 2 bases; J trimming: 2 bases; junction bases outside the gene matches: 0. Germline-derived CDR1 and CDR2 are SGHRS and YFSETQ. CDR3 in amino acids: CASSFSGAYEQYF. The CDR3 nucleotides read TGCGCCAGCAGCTTTAGCGGGGCCTACGAGCAGTACTTC.

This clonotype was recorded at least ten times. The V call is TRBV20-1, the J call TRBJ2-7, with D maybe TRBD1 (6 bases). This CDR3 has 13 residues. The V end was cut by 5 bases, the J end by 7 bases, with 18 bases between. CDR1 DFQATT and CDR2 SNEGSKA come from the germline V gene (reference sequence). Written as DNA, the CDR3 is TGCAGTGCTCCCGGGACAACCGCCGGGGAGCAGTACGTC. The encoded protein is CSAPGTTAGEQYV.

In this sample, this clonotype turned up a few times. The CDR3 loop reads CASTRGVNTDTQYF. The CDR3 coding sequence is TGTGCCAGCACCAGGGGAGTTAACACAGATACGCAGTATTTT. The rearrangement uses TRBV2 and TRBJ2-3; D is perhaps TRBD1 (6 bases). The CDR3 length is 14 residues. CDR1 and CDR2 (germline): SNHLY, FYNNEI. The ends were cut back, 7 bases at V and 2 bases at J, with 13 bases in the middle.

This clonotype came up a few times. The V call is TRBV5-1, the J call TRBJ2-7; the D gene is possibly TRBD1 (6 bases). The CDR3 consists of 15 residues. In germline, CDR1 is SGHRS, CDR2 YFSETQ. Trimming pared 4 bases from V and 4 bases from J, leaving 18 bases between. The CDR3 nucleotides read TGCGCCAGCAGCCCTGGTGGGGCAGGGGATTACGAGCAGTACTTC. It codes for CASSPGGAGDYEQYF.

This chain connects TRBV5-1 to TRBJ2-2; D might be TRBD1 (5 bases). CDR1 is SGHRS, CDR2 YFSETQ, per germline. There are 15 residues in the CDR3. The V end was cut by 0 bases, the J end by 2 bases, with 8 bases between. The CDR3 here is CASSLDRTNTGELFF. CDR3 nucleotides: TGCGCCAGCAGCTTGGACAGGACCAACACCGGGGAGCTGTTTTTT.

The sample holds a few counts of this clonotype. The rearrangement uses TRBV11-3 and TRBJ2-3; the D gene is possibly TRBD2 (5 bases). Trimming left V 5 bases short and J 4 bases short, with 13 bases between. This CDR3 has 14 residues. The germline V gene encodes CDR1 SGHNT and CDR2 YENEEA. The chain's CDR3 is CASSNGRGSDTQYF. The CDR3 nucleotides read TGTGCCAGCAGCAACGGACGAGGGTCAGATACGCAGTATTTT. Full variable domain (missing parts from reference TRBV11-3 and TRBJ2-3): EAGVVQSPRYKIIEKKQPVAFWCNPISGHNTLYWYLQNLGQGPELLIRYENEEAVDDSQLPKDRFSAERLKGVDSTLKIQPAELGDSAVYLCASSNGRGSDTQYFGPGTRLTVL.

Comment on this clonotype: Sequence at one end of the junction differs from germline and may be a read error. The CDR3 protein is CASSFAEGGPDMQYF. The CDR3, as DNA: TGTGCCAGCAGTTTCGCGGAGGGGGGGCCAGATATGCAGTATTTT. This chain connects TRBV6-5 to TRBJ2-3, with D perhaps TRBD2 (7 bases). The V gene's germline CDR1 is MNHEY and CDR2 SVGAGI. The CDR3 covers 15 residues.

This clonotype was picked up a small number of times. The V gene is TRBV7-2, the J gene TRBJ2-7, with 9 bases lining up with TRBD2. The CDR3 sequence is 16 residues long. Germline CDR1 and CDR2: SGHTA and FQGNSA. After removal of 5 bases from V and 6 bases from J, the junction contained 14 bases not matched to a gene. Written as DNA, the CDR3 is TGTGCCAGCAGCCCCGGGGGGCTAGCGGGGAACCTCGAGCAGTACGTC. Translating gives CASSPGGLAGNLEQYV.

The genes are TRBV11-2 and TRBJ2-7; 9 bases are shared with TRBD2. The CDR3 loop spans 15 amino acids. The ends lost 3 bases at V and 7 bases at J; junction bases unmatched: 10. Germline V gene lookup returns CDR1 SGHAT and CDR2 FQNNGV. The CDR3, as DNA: TGTGCCAGCAGCTTTTTAGCGGGAGAGGCTTGGGAGCAGTACTTC. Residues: CASSFLAGEAWEQYF.

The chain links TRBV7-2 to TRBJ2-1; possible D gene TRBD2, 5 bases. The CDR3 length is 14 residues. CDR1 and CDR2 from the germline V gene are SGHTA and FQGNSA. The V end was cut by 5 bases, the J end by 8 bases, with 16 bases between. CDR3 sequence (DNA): TGTGCCAGCAGCCCCGGGGTAGCTCTGGATGAGCAGTTCTTC. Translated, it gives CASSPGVALDEQFF.

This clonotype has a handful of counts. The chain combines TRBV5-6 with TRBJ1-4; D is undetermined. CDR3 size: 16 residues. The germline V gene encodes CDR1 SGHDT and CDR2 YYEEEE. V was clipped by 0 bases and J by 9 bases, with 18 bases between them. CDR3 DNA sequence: TGTGCCAGCAGCTTGGGGGAGCCCACTAACAGCAAAAAACTGTTTTTT. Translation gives CASSLGEPTNSKKLFF.

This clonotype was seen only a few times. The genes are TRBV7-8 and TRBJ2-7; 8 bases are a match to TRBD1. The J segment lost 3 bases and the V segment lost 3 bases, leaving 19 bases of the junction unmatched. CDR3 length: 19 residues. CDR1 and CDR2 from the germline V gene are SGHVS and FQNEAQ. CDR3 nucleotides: TGTGCCAGCAGCTTTGGAACCGGGGAGACCGACAGGGGCTTCTACGAGCAGTACTTC. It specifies CASSFGTGETDRGFYEQYF.

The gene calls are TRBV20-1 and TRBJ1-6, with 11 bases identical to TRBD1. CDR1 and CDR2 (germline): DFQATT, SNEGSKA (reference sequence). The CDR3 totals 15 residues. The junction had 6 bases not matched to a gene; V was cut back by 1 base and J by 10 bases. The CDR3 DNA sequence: TGCAGTGCTAGAGTTCCGGGACAGGGGGGGTCACCCCTCCACTTT. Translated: CSARVPGQGGSPLHF.

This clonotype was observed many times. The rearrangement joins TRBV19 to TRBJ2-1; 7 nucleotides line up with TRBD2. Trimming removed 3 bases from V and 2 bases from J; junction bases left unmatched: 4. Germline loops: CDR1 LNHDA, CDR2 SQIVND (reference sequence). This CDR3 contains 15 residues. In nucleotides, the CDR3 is TGTGCCAGTAGTATGGAAGGACTAGCCTACAATGAGCAGTTCTTC. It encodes CASSMEGLAYNEQFF.

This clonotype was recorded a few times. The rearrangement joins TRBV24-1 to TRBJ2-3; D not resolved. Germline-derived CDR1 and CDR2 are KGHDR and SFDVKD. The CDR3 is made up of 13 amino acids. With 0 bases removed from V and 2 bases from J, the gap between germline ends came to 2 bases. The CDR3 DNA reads TGTGCCACCAGTGATTTGCCCACAGATACGCAGTATTTT. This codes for CATSDLPTDTQYF.

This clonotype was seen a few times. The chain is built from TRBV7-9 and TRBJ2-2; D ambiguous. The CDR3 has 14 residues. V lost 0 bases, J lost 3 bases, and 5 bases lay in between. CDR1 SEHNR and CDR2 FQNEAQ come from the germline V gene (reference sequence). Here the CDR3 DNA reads TGTGCCAGCAGCTTAGCGCCAGACACCGGGGAGCTGTTTTTT. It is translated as CASSLAPDTGELFF.

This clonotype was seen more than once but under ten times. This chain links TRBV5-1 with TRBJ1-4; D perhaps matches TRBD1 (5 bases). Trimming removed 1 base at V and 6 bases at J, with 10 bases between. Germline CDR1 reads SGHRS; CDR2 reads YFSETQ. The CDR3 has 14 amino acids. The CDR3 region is CASSLWGLDEKLFF. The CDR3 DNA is TGCGCCAGCAGCTTGTGGGGGTTGGATGAAAAACTGTTTTTT.

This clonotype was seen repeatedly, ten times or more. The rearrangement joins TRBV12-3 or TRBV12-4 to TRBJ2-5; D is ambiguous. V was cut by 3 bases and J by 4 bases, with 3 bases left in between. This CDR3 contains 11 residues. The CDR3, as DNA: TGTGCCAGCAGTTTTACAGAGACCCAGTACTTC. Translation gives CASSFTETQYF.

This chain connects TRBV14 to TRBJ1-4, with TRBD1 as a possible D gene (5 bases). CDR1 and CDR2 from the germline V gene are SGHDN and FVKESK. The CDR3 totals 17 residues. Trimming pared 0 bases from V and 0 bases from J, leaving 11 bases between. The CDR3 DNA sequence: TGTGCCAGCAGCCAAGAGGTCAGGGCGGCAACTAATGAAAAACTGTTTTTT. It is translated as CASSQEVRAATNEKLFF. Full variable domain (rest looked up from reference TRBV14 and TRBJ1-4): EAGVTQFPSHSVIEKGQTVTLRCDPISGHDNLYWYRRVMGKEIKFLLHFVKESKQDESGMPNNRFLAERTGGTYSTLKVQPAELEDSGVYFCASSQEVRAATNEKLFFGSGTQLSVL.

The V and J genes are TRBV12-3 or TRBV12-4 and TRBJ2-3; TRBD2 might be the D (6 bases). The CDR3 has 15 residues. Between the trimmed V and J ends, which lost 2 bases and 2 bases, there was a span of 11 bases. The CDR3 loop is CASSLLRGNTDTQYF. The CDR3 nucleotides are TGTGCCAGCAGTTTACTGCGGGGAAACACAGATACGCAGTATTTT.

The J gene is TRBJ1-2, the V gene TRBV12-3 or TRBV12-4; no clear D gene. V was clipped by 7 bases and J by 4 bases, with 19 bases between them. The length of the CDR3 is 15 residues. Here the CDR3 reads CASNPLGLSSYGYTF. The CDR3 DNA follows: TGTGCCAGCAACCCTCTAGGCTTGAGTTCCTATGGCTACACCTTC.

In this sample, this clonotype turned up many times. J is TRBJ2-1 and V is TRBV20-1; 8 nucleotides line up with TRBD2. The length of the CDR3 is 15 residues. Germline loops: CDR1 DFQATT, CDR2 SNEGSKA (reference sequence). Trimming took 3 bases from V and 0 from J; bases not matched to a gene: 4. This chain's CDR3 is CSASPREVSYNEQFF. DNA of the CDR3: TGCAGTGCTAGCCCGCGGGAGGTCTCCTACAATGAGCAGTTCTTC.